This T cell receptor (beta chain) is drawn from a study of shared clonotypes between healthy human individuals. Each donor was a Caucasian adult residing in Nashville, Tennessee. CDR1 KGHSH and CDR2 LQKENI come from the germline V gene. The CDR3 totals 15 residues. V shed 5 bases and J 6 bases; nucleotides not matched to a gene: 10. Template for every sorted-subset replicate PCR totaled roughly 210 ng DNA, 25,000 to 35,000 T cell genomes. TCRdb's copy holds only in-frame clones and misses some; the assay was immunoSEQ multiplex PCR. The table records about 2.4 million clones, approximately 94% of them present only once.

The J gene is TRBJ2-3, the V gene TRBV18, with TRBD2 matching over 8 bases. This clonotype was sampled from a man younger than 35 in good health. Input material: naive CD4+ T cells sorted from blood. Subset specified: CD45RA+ positively selected. CDR3 region: CASSFSGTSSDTQYF. The CDR3 DNA reads TGTGCCAGCTCATTTTCCGGGACTAGTTCGGATACGCAGTATTTT.